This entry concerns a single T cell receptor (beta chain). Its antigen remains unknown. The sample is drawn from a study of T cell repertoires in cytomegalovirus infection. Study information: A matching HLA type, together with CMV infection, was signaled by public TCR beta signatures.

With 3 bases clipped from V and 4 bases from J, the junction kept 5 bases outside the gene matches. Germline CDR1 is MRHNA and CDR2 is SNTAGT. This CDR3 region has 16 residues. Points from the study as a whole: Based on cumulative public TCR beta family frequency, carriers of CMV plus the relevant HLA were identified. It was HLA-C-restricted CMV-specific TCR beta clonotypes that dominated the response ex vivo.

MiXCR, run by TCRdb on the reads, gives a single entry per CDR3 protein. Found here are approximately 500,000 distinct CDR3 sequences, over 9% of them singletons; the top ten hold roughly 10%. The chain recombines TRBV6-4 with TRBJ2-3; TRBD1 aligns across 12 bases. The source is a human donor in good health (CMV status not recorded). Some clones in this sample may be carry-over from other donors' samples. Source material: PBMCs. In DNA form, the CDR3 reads TGTGCCAGCAGTGATACCGGGACAGGGGGCGCAGATACGCAGTATTTT. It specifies CASSDTGTGGADTQYF.